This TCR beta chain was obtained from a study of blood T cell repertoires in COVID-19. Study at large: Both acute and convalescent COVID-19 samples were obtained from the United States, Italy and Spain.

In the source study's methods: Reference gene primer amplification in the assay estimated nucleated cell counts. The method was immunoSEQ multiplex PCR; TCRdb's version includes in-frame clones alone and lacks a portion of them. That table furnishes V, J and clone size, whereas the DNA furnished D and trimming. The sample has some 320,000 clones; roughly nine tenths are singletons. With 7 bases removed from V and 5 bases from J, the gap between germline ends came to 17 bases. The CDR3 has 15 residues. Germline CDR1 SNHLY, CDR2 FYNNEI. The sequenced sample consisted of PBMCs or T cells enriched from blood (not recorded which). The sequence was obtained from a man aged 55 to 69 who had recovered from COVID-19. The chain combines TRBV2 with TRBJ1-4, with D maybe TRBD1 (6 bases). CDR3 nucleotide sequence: TGTGCCAGCACCGAAACGGGCAGGGGCAATGAAAAACTGTTTTTT. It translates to CASTETGRGNEKLFF.